The 24 T cell receptor beta chains reported below all come from one sample, sequenced in a study of memory CD4+ T cells and cytomegalovirus serostatus. Single viable CD3+CD4+CD8-CD45RO+ cells were sorted as the memory CD4+ T cells. Profiling relied on immunoSEQ multiplex PCR, and the TCRdb table lists in-frame clones only, not all of them. The data show around 63,000 clones, approximately 80% seen once. The specimen was memory CD4+ T cells from blood. The source of these receptors is an adult in good health and CMV-seropositive.

This clone was seen more than once but under ten times. This chain connects TRBV28 to TRBJ1-1; D gene unclear. The V gene's germline CDR1 is MDHEN and CDR2 SYDVKM. CDR3 length: 16 residues. V lost 3 bases, J lost 1 base, and 15 bases lay in between. The DNA for the CDR3 is TGTGCCAGCAGTTTCTCCCCTTATAAGGCGAACACTGAAGCTTTCTTT. Its translation: CASSFSPYKANTEAFF.

The chain is built from TRBV20-1 and TRBJ2-7, with D tentatively TRBD1 (6 bases). The ends were cut back, 5 bases at V and 9 bases at J, with 14 bases in the middle. Germline assignment: CDR1 DFQATT and CDR2 SNEGSKA (reference sequence). The CDR3 length is 11 residues. The chain's CDR3 is CSAPSRGGQYF. The CDR3 coding sequence is TGCAGTGCTCCTTCCAGGGGCGGGCAGTACTTC.

This chain connects TRBV6-5 to TRBJ2-7; 10 bases match TRBD1. The trim removed 6 bases at V and 5 bases at J, leaving 10 bases unmatched. The germline gives CDR1 MNHEY, CDR2 SVGAGI. The CDR3 contains 15 residues. For the CDR3, the DNA is TGTGCCAGCAGCTTGGGGGGACAGGGGTTCGACGAGCAGTACTTC. Protein: CASSLGGQGFDEQYF.

This chain uses TRBV4-2 with TRBJ2-7; 7 bases agree with TRBD1. Germline trimming cut 2 bases from V and 0 bases from J; bases unmatched to any gene: 7. Per germline, CDR1 LGHNA and CDR2 YNFKEQ. The CDR3 has 16 residues. CDR3 DNA sequence: TGTGCCAGCAGCCAACCCGGGACAGCCTTCTCCTACGAGCAGTACTTC. This translates into CASSQPGTAFSYEQYF.

The V call is TRBV27, the J call TRBJ1-2; 12 nucleotides line up with TRBD1. This CDR3 is 15 amino acids long. Germline values: CDR1 MNHEY, CDR2 SMNVEV (reference sequence). V lost 1 base and J lost 8; bases outside the gene matches: 5. The CDR3 nucleotides read TGTGCCAGCAGTTTATTGGGACAGGGGGCCGGAGGCTACACCTTC. This encodes CASSLLGQGAGGYTF.

This clone was seen only once. This chain uses TRBV7-9 with TRBJ2-5; the match to TRBD2 covers 9 bases. The CDR3 contains 16 residues. From germline, CDR1 is SEHNR and CDR2 FQNEAQ (reference sequence). The V segment lost 2 bases and the J segment 5 bases; nucleotides outside the gene matches: 9. The DNA for the CDR3 is TGTGCCAGCAGCTTAACAGCGGGGGGCCTCGGGGAGACCCAGTACTTC. This encodes CASSLTAGGLGETQYF.

The chain employs TRBV15 and TRBJ1-4, with D maybe TRBD1 (5 bases). Trimming shortened V by 1 base and J by 4 bases, and 7 bases separated the two germline ends. The CDR3 is 14 residues long. Germline values: CDR1 LNHNV, CDR2 YYDKDF (reference sequence). The CDR3 sequence is CATSRGGDNEKLFF. In DNA form, the CDR3 reads TGTGCCACCAGCAGAGGAGGGGATAATGAAAAACTGTTTTTT.

This chain joins TRBV7-9 and TRBJ1-1; maybe TRBD1 (6 bases). Germline CDR1 SEHNR, CDR2 FQNEAQ (reference sequence). V lost 6 bases and J lost 2, with 10 bases in between. This CDR3 comprises 13 residues. CDR3 region: CASRTGVNTEAFF. The DNA of the CDR3 is TGTGCCAGCAGGACAGGAGTTAACACTGAAGCTTTCTTT.

The rearrangement uses TRBV7-2 and TRBJ2-3; 8 bases align to TRBD1. Germline V gene sequence: CDR1 SGHTA, CDR2 FQGNSA. There are 17 residues in the CDR3. J gave up 8 bases and V 5 bases, and 18 bases lay outside the gene matches. The CDR3 DNA sequence: TGTGCCAGCAGCCCTCCCTCCTCCGGGACAGGCCGGAGTACGCAGTATTTT. Protein product: CASSPPSSGTGRSTQYF.

The chain couples TRBV7-2 to TRBJ2-5, with D perhaps matching TRBD1 (6 bases). Trimming cost V 2 bases and J 5 bases, with 12 bases left between them. Per the germline V gene, CDR1 is SGHTA and CDR2 is FQGNSA. The CDR3 runs 14 residues. CDR3: CASSLFQGLETQYF. The CDR3 bases are TGTGCCAGCAGCTTATTTCAGGGGCTGGAGACCCAGTACTTC.

The CDR3 DNA reads TGCGCCAGCAGAAAGGACGGTGGGGGTTCCGATGAGCAGTTCTTC. This gives the protein CASRKDGGGSDEQFF. The chain employs TRBV5-1 and TRBJ2-1, with D perhaps matching TRBD1 or TRBD2 (5 bases each). V was trimmed by 5 bases and J by 8 bases, leaving 20 bases between them. The CDR3 runs to 15 residues. CDR1 and CDR2 from the germline V gene are SGHRS and YFSETQ.

This sequence joins TRBV5-6 and TRBJ2-5; D uncertain. Germline CDR1 is SGHDT and CDR2 is YYEEEE. V lost 6 bases to trimming and J lost 7 bases, with 16 bases between them. The length of the CDR3 is 13 residues. CDR3 region: CASTQWQKGTQYF. CDR3 coding DNA: TGTGCCAGCACCCAGTGGCAGAAAGGGACCCAGTACTTC.

V gene TRBV28 combines with J gene TRBJ1-3, with D perhaps TRBD1 (6 bases). The CDR3 runs 16 residues. Trimming shortened V by 3 bases and J by 3 bases, and 15 bases separated the two germline ends. Germline V gene lookup returns CDR1 MDHEN and CDR2 SYDVKM. The CDR3 loop reads CASSLGTGLNGNTIYF. Here the CDR3 DNA reads TGTGCCAGCAGTTTGGGTACAGGGCTTAATGGAAACACCATATATTTT.

The rearrangement joins TRBV5-6 to TRBJ2-4; D is unclear. V lost 4 bases and J 0 bases, leaving 20 bases between the germline ends. The CDR3 is 18 amino acids. In germline, CDR1 is SGHDT, CDR2 YYEEEE. The CDR3 loop is CASSRTPGGRLAKNIQYF. The CDR3 DNA follows: TGTGCCAGCAGCCGAACTCCGGGCGGACGGCTAGCCAAAAACATTCAGTACTTC.

The V gene is TRBV6-5, the J gene TRBJ1-6; D remains unclear. This CDR3 is built from 12 residues. Trimming took off 1 base at V and 5 bases at J, with 0 bases between the two ends. Germline V gene data show CDR1 as MNHEY and CDR2 as SVGAGI. CDR3 sequence reads: CASSYYNSPLHF. CDR3 DNA: TGTGCCAGCAGTTACTATAATTCACCCCTCCACTTT.

The chain carries TRBV10-3 and TRBJ2-7; TRBD1 might be the D (7 bases). The V gene's germline CDR1 is ENHRY and CDR2 SYGVKD. The V gene lost 7 bases and the J gene lost 4 bases, with 17 bases spanning the gap. The CDR3 is 14 amino acids. CDR3 protein: CAITPGGYRYEQYF. CDR3 nucleotides: TGTGCCATCACCCCAGGGGGGTATCGGTACGAGCAGTACTTC.

The chain links TRBV20-1 to TRBJ1-2; D remains ambiguous. The V and J ends lost 3 bases and 8 bases respectively, with 10 bases between them. Germline CDR1 and CDR2: DFQATT and SNEGSKA (reference sequence). The CDR3 is 11 amino acids. The CDR3 nucleotides read TGCAGTGCTAGGGGTTTCCGCGGCTACACCTTC. It codes for CSARGFRGYTF.

This clone was seen only a few times. V gene TRBV7-3 combines with J gene TRBJ1-2; D is unclear. Germline lookup yields CDR1 SGHTA and CDR2 FQGTGA. The CDR3 loop spans 15 amino acids. The V and J ends lost 5 bases and 4 bases respectively, with 17 bases between them. The CDR3 region is CASSPSAEPGYGYTF. The CDR3 DNA is TGTGCCAGCAGCCCCTCAGCTGAACCTGGCTATGGCTACACCTTC.

The V call is TRBV14, the J call TRBJ2-5; D may match TRBD1 or TRBD2 (5 bases each). V dropped 4 bases and J dropped 2 bases, with 11 bases sitting between them. The CDR3 consists of 14 residues. The germline V gene has CDR1 SGHDN and CDR2 FVKESK. CDR3 DNA: TGTGCCAGCAGCCCAGGGACGCTACAAGAGACCCAGTACTTC. As protein: CASSPGTLQETQYF.

By frequency in the sample, this clone is medium-sized. CDR3 loop: CASSLVWVGNNEQFF. In nucleotides, the CDR3 is TGCGCCAGCAGCTTGGTTTGGGTGGGGAACAATGAGCAGTTCTTC. This rearrangement joins TRBV5-1 to TRBJ2-1; the D is unclear. This CDR3 is 15 amino acids long. Germline-derived CDR1 and CDR2 are SGHRS and YFSETQ. V was shortened by 0 bases and J by 5 bases, with 12 bases between the two germline ends.

This clone was detected ten times or more. The J gene is TRBJ1-1, the V gene TRBV7-2; tentative D call: TRBD1 (5 bases). V lost 3 bases and J lost 5, with 16 bases in between. The CDR3 has 15 residues. The germline CDR1 and CDR2 sequences are SGHTA and FQGNSA. The CDR3: CASSFYQGVRTEAFF. CDR3 nucleotides: TGTGCCAGCAGCTTTTACCAGGGTGTAAGAACTGAAGCTTTCTTT.

The CDR3 spells CASSLDRDGEQFF. The CDR3 coding sequence is TGTGCCAGCAGCTTAGACCGAGACGGTGAGCAGTTCTTC. This chain uses TRBV13 with TRBJ2-1; no reliable D call. V was clipped by 1 base and J by 9 bases, with 10 bases between them. CDR1 PRHDT and CDR2 FYEKMQ come from the germline V gene (reference sequence). CDR3 length: 13 residues.

The rearrangement links TRBV6-1 to TRBJ1-6; no clear D gene. The V and J ends lost 2 bases and 5 bases respectively, with 7 bases between them. The CDR3 consists of 14 residues. Germline CDR1 and CDR2: MNHNS and SASEGT. The CDR3 loop is CASSERGDNSPLHF. CDR3 in DNA: TGTGCCAGCAGTGAACGCGGGGATAATTCACCCCTCCACTTT.

This rearrangement joins TRBV7-7 to TRBJ2-7; TRBD2 aligns across 12 bases. Germline-derived CDR1 and CDR2 are SSHAT and FNYEAQ (reference sequence). The V segment lost 2 bases and the J segment 5 bases; nucleotides outside the gene matches: 4. This CDR3 has 15 amino acids. The CDR3: CASSLSPSGGDEQYF. The DNA of the CDR3 is TGTGCCAGCAGCTTATCGCCTAGCGGGGGGGACGAGCAGTACTTC.